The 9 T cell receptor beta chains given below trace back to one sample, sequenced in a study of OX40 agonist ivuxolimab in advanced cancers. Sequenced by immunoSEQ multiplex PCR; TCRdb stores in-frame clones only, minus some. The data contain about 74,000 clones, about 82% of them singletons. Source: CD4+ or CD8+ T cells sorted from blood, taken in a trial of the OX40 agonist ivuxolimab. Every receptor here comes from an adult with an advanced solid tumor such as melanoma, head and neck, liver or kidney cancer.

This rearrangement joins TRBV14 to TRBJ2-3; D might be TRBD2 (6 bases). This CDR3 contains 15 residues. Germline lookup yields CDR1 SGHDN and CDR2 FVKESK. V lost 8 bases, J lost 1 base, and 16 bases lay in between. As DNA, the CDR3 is TGTGCCAGCTCTCCGGGGACTCACCGCACAGATACGCAGTATTTT. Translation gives CASSPGTHRTDTQYF.

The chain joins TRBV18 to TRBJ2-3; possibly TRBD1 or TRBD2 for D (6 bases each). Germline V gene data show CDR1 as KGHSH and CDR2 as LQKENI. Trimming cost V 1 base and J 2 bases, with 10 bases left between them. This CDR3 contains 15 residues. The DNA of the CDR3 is TGTGCCAGCTCACCACAGGGGGGCTACACAGATACGCAGTATTTT. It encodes CASSPQGGYTDTQYF.

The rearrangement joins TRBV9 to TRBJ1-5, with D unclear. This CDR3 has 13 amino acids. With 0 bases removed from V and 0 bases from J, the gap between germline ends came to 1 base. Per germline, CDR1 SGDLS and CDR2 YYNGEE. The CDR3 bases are TGTGCCAGCAGCGTAGGTAGCAATCAGCCCCAGCATTTT. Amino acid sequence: CASSVGSNQPQHF.

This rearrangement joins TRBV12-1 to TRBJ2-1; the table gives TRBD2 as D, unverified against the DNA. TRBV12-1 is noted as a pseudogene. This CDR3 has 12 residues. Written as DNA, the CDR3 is TGTGCCAGCAGCACCTACGGGGGAGAGCAGTTCTTC. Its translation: CASSTYGGEQFF.

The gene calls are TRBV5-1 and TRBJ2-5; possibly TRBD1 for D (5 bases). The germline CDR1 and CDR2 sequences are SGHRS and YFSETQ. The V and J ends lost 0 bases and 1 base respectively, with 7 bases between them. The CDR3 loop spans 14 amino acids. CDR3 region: CASSLGDSQETQYF. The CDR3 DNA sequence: TGCGCCAGCAGCTTGGGCGACAGCCAAGAGACCCAGTACTTC.

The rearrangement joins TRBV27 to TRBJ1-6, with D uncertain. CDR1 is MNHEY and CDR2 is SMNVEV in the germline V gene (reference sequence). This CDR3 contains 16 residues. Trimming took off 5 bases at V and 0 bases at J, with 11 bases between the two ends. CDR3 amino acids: CASSGRSSSYNSPLHF. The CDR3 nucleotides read TGTGCCAGCAGTGGGCGGTCTAGCTCCTATAATTCACCCCTCCACTTT.

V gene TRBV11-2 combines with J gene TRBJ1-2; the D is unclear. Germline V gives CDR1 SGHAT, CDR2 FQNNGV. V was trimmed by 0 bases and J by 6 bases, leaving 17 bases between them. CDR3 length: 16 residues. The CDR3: CASSLDRGLRKDGYTF. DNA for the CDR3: TGTGCCAGCAGCTTAGATCGGGGTCTTCGCAAGGATGGCTACACCTTC. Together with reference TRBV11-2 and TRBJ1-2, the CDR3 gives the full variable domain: EAGVAQSPRYKIIEKRQSVAFWCNPISGHATLYWYQQILGQGPKLLIQFQNNGVVDDSQLPKDRFSAERLKGVDSTLKIQPAKLEDSAVYLCASSLDRGLRKDGYTFGSGTRLTVV.

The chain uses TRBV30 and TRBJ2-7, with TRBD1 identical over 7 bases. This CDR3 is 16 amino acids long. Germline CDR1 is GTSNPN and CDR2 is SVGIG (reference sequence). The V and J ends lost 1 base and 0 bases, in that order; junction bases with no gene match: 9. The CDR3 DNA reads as TGTGCCTGGAGTGGGTTCCTAGGGGGCGCCTCCTACGAGCAGTACTTC. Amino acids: CAWSGFLGGASYEQYF.

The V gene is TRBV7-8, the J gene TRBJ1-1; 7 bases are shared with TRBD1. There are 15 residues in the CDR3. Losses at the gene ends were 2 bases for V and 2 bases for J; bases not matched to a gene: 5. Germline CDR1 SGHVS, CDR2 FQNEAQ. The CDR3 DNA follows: TGTGCCAGCAGCTTAAGGGACAGACTAAACACTGAAGCTTTCTTT. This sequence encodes CASSLRDRLNTEAFF.